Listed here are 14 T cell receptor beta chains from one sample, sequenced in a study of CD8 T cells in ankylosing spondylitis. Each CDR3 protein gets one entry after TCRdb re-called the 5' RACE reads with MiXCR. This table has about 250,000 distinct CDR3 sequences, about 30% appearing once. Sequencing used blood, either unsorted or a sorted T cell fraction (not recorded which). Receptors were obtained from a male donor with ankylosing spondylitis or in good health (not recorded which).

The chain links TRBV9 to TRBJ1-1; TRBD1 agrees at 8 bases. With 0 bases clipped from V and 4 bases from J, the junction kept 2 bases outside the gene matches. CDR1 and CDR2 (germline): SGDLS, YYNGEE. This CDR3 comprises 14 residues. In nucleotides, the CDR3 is TGTGCCAGCAGCGTAGTAGGACAGGGCACTGAAGCTTTCTTT. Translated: CASSVVGQGTEAFF. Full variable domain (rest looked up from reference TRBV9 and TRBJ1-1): DSGVTQTPKHLITATGQRVTLRCSPRSGDLSVYWYQQSLDQGLQFLIQYYNGEERAKGNILERFSAQQFPDLHSELNLSSLELGDSALYFCASSVVGQGTEAFFGQGTRLTVV.

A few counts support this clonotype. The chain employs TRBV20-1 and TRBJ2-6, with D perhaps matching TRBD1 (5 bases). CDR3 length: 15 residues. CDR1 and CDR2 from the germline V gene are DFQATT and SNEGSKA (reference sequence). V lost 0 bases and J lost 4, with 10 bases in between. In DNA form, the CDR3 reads TGCAGTGCTAGAGATGGGGCCACGGGGGCCAACGTCCTGACTTTC. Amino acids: CSARDGATGANVLTF.

DNA for the CDR3: TGTGCCAGCAGTCCCACCCGTCCTGGGGCTGGAAACACCATATATTTT. This encodes CASSPTRPGAGNTIYF. The chain has TRBV25-1 and TRBJ1-3; no firm D call. The CDR3 runs 16 residues. V was cut by 5 bases and J by 2 bases, with 16 bases left in between. Germline CDR1 and CDR2: MGHDK and SYGVNS.

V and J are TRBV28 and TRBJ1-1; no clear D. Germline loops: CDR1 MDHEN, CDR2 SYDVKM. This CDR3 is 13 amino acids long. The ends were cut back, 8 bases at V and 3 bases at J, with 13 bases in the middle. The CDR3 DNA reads TGTGCCAGCGAGGCGGACGGATACACTGAAGCTTTCTTT. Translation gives CASEADGYTEAFF.

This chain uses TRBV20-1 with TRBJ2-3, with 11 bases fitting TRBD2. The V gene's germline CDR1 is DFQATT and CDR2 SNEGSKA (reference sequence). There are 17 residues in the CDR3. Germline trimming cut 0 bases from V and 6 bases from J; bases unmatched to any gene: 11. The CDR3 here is CSARDAPTSGVWDTQYF. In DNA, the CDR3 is TGCAGTGCTAGAGACGCCCCGACTAGCGGGGTGTGGGATACGCAGTATTTT.

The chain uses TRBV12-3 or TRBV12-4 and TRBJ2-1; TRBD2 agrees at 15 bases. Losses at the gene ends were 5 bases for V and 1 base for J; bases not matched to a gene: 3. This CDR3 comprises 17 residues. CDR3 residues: CASSGTSGGTSYNEQFF. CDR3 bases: TGTGCCAGCAGTGGGACTAGCGGGGGGACTTCCTACAATGAGCAGTTCTTC.

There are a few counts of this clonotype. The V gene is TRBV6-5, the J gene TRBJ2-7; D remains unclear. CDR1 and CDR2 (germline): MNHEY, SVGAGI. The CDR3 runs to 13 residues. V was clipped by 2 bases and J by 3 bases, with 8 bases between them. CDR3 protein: CASSYAVGYEQYF. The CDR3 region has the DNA TGTGCCAGCAGTTACGCGGTGGGCTACGAGCAGTACTTC.

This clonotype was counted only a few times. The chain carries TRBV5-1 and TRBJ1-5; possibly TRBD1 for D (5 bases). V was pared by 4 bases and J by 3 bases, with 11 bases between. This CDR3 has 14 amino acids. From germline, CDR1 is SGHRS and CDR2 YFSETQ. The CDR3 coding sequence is TGCGCCAGCAGCGAGTTGGGGGACAATCAGCCCCAGCATTTT. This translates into CASSELGDNQPQHF.

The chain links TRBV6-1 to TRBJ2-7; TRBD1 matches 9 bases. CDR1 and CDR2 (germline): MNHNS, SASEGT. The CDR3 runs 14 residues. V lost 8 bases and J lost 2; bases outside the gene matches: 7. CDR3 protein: CASSGGTGTYEQYF. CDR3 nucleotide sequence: TGTGCCAGCTCAGGGGGGACAGGGACCTACGAGCAGTACTTC.

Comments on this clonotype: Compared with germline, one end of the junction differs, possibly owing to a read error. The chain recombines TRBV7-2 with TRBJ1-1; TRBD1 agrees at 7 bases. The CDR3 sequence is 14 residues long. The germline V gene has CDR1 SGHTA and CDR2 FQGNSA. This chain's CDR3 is CASSLGGVNTEAFF. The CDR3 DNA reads TGTGCCAGCAGTTTAGGGGGCGTGAACACTGAAGCTTTCTTT.

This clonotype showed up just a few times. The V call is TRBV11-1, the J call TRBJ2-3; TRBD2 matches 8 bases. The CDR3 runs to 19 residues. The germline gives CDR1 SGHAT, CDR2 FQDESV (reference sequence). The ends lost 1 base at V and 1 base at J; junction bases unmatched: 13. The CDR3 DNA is TGTGCCAGCAGCTTAGTGTATTCTCAAGGCGGGGGGCGCACAGATACGCAGTATTTT. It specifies CASSLVYSQGGGRTDTQYF.

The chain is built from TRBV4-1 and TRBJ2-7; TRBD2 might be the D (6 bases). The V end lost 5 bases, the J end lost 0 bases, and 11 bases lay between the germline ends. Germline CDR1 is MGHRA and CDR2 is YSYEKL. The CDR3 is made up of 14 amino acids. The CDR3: CASSSRDFSYEQYF. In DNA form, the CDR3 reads TGCGCCAGCAGCTCCAGGGACTTCTCCTACGAGCAGTACTTC.

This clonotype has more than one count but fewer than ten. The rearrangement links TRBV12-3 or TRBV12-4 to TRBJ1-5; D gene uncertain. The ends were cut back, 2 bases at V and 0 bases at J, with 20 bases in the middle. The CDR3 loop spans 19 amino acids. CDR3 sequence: CASSLFRQASLNSNQPQHF. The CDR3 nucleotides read TGTGCCAGCAGTTTATTTCGGCAGGCATCCTTAAATAGCAATCAGCCCCAGCATTTT.

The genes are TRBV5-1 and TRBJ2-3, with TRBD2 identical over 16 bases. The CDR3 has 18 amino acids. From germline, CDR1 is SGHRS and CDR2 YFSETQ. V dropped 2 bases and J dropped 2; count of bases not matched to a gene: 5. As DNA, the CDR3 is TGCGCCAGCAGCTTCGGGACTAGCGGGGGGGCCAACACAGATACGCAGTATTTT. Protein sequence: CASSFGTSGGANTDTQYF.